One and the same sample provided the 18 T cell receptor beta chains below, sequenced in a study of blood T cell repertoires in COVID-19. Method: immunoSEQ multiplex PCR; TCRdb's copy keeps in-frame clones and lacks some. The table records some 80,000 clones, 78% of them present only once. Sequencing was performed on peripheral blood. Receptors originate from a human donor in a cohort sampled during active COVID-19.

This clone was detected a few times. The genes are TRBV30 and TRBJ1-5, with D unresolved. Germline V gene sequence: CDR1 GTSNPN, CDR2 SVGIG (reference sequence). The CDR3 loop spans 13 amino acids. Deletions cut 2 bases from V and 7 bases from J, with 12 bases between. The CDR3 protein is CAWSRVSKQPQHF. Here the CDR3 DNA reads TGTGCCTGGAGTCGGGTTAGTAAACAGCCCCAGCATTTT.

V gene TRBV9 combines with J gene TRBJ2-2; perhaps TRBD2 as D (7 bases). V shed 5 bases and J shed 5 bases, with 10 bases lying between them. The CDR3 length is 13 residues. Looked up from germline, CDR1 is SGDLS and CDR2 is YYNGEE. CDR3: CASRGGGTGELFF. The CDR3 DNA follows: TGTGCCAGCAGAGGGGGAGGGACCGGGGAGCTGTTTTTT. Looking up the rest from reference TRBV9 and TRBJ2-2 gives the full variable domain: DSGVTQTPKHLITATGQRVTLRCSPRSGDLSVYWYQQSLDQGLQFLIQYYNGEERAKGNILERFSAQQFPDLHSELNLSSLELGDSALYFCASRGGGTGELFFGEGSRLTVL.

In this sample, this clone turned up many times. CDR3 sequence reads: CASSDFGQGSQPQHF. The CDR3 nucleotides read TGTGCCAGTAGCGACTTCGGACAGGGTTCTCAGCCCCAGCATTTT. The chain joins TRBV19 to TRBJ1-5; the match to TRBD1 covers 8 bases. V shed 6 bases and J 6 bases; nucleotides not matched to a gene: 10. The CDR3 is 15 residues long. Germline V gene sequence: CDR1 LNHDA, CDR2 SQIVND (reference sequence).

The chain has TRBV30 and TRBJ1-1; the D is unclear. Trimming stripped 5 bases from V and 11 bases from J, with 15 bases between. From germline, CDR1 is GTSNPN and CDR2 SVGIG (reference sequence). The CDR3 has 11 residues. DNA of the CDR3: TGTGCCTGGGGTCCGGGGATTAGGGCTTTCTTT. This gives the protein CAWGPGIRAFF.

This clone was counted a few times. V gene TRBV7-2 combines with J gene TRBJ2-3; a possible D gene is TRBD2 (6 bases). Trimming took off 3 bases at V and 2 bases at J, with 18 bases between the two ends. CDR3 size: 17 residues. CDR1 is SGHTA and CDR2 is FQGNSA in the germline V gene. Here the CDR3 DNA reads TGTGCCAGCAGCTTCCCGGGCGCGGGACCACACACAGATACGCAGTATTTT. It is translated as CASSFPGAGPHTDTQYF.

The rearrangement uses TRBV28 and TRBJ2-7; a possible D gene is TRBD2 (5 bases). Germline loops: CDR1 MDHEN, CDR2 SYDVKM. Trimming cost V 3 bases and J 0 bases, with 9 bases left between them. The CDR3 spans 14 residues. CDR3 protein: CASSLRGYSYEQYF. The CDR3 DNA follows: TGTGCCAGCAGTTTGAGAGGGTACTCCTACGAGCAGTACTTC.

Written as DNA, the CDR3 is TGTGCCAGCAGCTCGACGACAAGAGGCGGGGAGGTTGACTATGGCTACACCTTC. The encoded protein is CASSSTTRGGEVDYGYTF. The gene calls are TRBV11-2 and TRBJ1-2, with D unclear. Trimming took off 4 bases at V and 3 bases at J, with 24 bases between the two ends. The V gene's germline CDR1 is SGHAT and CDR2 FQNNGV. CDR3 length: 18 amino acids.

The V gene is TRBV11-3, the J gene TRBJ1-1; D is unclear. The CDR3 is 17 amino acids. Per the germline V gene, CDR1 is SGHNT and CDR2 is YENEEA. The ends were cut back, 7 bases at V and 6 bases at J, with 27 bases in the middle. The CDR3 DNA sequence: TGTGCCAGCACCAAAATGTTAAGCGGATACATATCGGCTGAAGCTTTCTTT. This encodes CASTKMLSGYISAEAFF.

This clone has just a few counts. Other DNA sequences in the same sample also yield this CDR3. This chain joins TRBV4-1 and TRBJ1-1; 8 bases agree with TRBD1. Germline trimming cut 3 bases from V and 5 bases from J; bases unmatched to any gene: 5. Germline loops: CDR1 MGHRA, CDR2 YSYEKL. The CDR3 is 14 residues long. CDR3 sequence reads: CASSQVQGDTEAFF. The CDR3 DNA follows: TGCGCCAGCAGCCAGGTACAGGGGGATACTGAAGCTTTCTTT.

CDR3 coding DNA: TGTGCCAGCAGTTCTAGCGGGGGGGCGCAAGATACGCAGTATTTT. Translated: CASSSSGGAQDTQYF. This chain joins TRBV27 and TRBJ2-3, with 12 bases matching TRBD2. Germline CDR1 and CDR2: MNHEY and SMNVEV (reference sequence). This CDR3 is 15 amino acids long. J was trimmed by 5 bases and V by 4 bases; bases with no gene match: 4.

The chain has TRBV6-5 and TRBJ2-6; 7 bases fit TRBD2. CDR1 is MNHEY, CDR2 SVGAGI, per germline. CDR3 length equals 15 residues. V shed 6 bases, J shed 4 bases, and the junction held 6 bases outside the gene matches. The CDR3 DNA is TGTGCCAGCAGCCCGGCGGGAGCCGGGGCCAACGTCCTGACTTTC. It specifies CASSPAGAGANVLTF.

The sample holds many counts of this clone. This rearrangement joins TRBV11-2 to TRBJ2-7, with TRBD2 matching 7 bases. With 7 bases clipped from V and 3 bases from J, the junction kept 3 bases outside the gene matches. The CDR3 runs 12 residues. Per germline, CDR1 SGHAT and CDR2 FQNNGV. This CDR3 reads CASTPSGYEQYV. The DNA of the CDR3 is TGTGCCAGCACTCCTAGCGGCTACGAGCAGTACGTC.

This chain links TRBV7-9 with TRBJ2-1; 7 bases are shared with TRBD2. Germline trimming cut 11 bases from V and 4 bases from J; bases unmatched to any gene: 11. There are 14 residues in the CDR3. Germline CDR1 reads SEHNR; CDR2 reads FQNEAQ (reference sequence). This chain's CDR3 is CAGDLAGLYNEQFF. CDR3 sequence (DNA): TGTGCCGGGGACTTAGCGGGCCTTTACAATGAGCAGTTCTTC.

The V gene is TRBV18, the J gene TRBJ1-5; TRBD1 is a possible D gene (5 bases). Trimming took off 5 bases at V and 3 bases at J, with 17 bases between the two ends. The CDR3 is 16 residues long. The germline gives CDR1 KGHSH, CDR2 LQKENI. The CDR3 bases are TGTGCCAGCTCAAATCCGGGCCAGGGTGTCAATCAGCCCCAGCATTTT. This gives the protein CASSNPGQGVNQPQHF.

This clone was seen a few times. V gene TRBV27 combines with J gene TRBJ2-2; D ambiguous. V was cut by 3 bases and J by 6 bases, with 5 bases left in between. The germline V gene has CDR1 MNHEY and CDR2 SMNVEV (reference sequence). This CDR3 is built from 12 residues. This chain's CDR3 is CASSFGSGELFF. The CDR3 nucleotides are TGTGCCAGCAGTTTCGGGTCCGGGGAGCTGTTTTTT.

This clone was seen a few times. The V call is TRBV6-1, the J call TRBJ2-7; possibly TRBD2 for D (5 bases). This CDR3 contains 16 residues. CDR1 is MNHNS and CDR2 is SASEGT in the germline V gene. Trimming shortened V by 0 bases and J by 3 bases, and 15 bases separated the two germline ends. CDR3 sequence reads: CASSEAGWSGNYEQYV. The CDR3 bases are TGTGCCAGCAGTGAAGCGGGTTGGTCGGGGAACTACGAGCAGTACGTC.

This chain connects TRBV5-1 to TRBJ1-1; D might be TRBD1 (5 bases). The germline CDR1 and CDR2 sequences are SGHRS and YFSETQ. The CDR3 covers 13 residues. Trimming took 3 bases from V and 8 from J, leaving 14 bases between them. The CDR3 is CASSSTDRAEAFF. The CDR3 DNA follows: TGCGCCAGCAGCTCGACAGATCGGGCCGAAGCTTTCTTT.

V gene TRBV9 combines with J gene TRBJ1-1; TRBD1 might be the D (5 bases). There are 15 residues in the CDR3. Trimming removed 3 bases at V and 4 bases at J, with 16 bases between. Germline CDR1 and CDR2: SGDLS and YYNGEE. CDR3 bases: TGTGCCAGCAGCGGAGGGGACGGGGGGTTCACTGAAGCTTTCTTT. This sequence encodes CASSGGDGGFTEAFF.